What follows are 28 T cell receptor beta chains derived from one specimen sequenced in a study of regulatory T cells in long-lasting Graves disease. Construction of the TCR beta libraries employed iRepertoire HTBI primers in conjunction with Arm-PCR of CDR3 regions. Each CDR3 protein is one row after TCRdb ran MiXCR on the multiplex PCR reads. This sample has some 340,000 distinct CDR3 sequences, with about 10% found just once. Described time point: newly diagnosed GD, antithyroid drugs for less than 3 months. PBMC-derived RNA was used for the TCR library. This sample also belongs to another study, concerning T cells in Graves' hyperthyroidism and ophthalmopathy.

The starting material was peripheral blood mononuclear cells (PBMCs), obtained at new diagnosis, from a patient treated with antithyroid drugs. The receptor set was obtained from a woman aged 18 to 35 with Graves disease.

This clonotype was detected ten times or more. CDR3 coding DNA: TGCGCCAGCAGCTTGGAAGGAGGTCGAGACTATGGCTACACCTTC. Its translation is CASSLEGGRDYGYTF. The chain has TRBV5-1 and TRBJ1-2; D is unresolved. CDR1 SGHRS and CDR2 YFSETQ come from the germline V gene. V lost 0 bases and J 3 bases, leaving 12 bases between the germline ends. The CDR3 extends over 15 amino acids.

This clonotype occurred many times. This chain joins TRBV7-9 and TRBJ2-1, with 11 bases fitting TRBD2. In germline, CDR1 is SEHNR, CDR2 FQNEAQ (reference sequence). Trimming cost V 4 bases and J 9 bases; bases outside gene matches: 11. The CDR3 is 16 amino acids. The CDR3 bases are TGTGCCAGCAGCTCCAGTTTACTAGCGGGAGCTTTTGAGCAGTTCTTC. Translating it yields CASSSSLLAGAFEQFF.

This clonotype has only a few counts. The chain employs TRBV6-1 and TRBJ2-1; TRBD2 matches at 8 bases. V was pared by 6 bases and J by 8 bases, with 15 bases of the junction left unmatched. CDR3 length: 16 amino acids. Germline CDR1 MNHNS, CDR2 SASEGT. CDR3: CASSRGGLEGIDEQFF. CDR3 bases: TGTGCCAGCAGCCGCGGGGGGTTGGAGGGGATCGATGAGCAGTTCTTC.

The rearrangement links TRBV5-5 to TRBJ2-2, with a weak D call TRBD2 (5 bases). V lost 0 bases, J lost 0 bases, and 9 bases lay in between. Germline CDR1 is SGHKS and CDR2 is YYEKEE (reference sequence). CDR3 length: 16 residues. CDR3 region: CASSLEPRANTGELFF. For the CDR3, the DNA is TGTGCCAGCAGCTTGGAGCCGAGGGCGAACACCGGGGAGCTGTTTTTT. The full variable domain, rest sourced from reference TRBV5-5 and TRBJ2-2, is DAGVTQSPTHLIKTRGQQVTLRCSPISGHKSVSWYQQVLGQGPQFIFQYYEKEERGRGNFPDRFSARQFPNYSSELNVNALLLGDSALYLCASSLEPRANTGELFFGEGSRLTVL.

This clonotype was counted at least ten times. The genes are TRBV20-1 and TRBJ2-5; D may be TRBD2 (6 bases). CDR3 length: 14 residues. V was clipped by 1 base and J by 4 bases, with 13 bases between them. Germline V lookup: CDR1 DFQATT, CDR2 SNEGSKA (reference sequence). The CDR3 DNA is TGCAGTGCTAGAGCCCCGGAGGGGAGAGAGACCCAGTACTTC. Translated, it gives CSARAPEGRETQYF.

This clonotype occurred many times. The chain couples TRBV11-2 to TRBJ2-1, with D possibly called TRBD1 or TRBD2 (5 bases each). The germline V gene has CDR1 SGHAT and CDR2 FQNNGV. There are 17 residues in the CDR3. V lost 0 bases and J 6 bases, leaving 18 bases between the germline ends. CDR3 amino acids: CASSLDPMGRGVNEQFF. The CDR3 DNA reads as TGTGCCAGCAGCTTAGACCCTATGGGGAGAGGGGTCAATGAGCAGTTCTTC.

This clonotype was found a few times. The J gene is TRBJ2-1, the V gene TRBV3-1, with D tentatively TRBD2 (7 bases). The CDR3 contains 13 residues. V was cut by 0 bases and J by 12 bases, with 12 bases left in between. In germline, CDR1 is LGHDT, CDR2 YNNKEL (reference sequence). The CDR3 loop is CASSQDRGRGQFF. The CDR3, as DNA: TGTGCCAGCAGCCAAGATAGGGGGAGGGGGCAGTTCTTC.

This clonotype was found many times. V usage is TRBV27 and J usage is TRBJ2-7; 7 bases align to TRBD2. The CDR3 length is 14 residues. The J segment lost 4 bases and the V segment lost 2 bases, leaving 5 bases of the junction unmatched. Germline V gives CDR1 MNHEY, CDR2 SMNVEV (reference sequence). Here the CDR3 DNA reads TGTGCCAGCAGTTTACTAGCGGCAAAATACGAGCAGTACTTC. Its translation is CASSLLAAKYEQYF.

This clonotype was counted many times. V usage is TRBV6-2 or TRBV6-3 and J usage is TRBJ1-1; D is undetermined. Trimming took off 0 bases at V and 5 bases at J, with 7 bases between the two ends. The CDR3 is 13 amino acids. Germline V gene sequence: CDR1 MNHEY, CDR2 SVGEGT. CDR3 in DNA: TGTGCCAGCAGTTACTCCGGACTAACTGAAGCTTTCTTT. This encodes CASSYSGLTEAFF.

This sequence joins TRBV27 and TRBJ1-1; D call uncertain. This CDR3 contains 15 residues. With 3 bases removed from V and 7 bases from J, the gap between germline ends came to 18 bases. Germline V CDR1 and CDR2: MNHEY, SMNVEV (reference sequence). This chain's CDR3 is CASSFGRTKTGEAFF. CDR3 nucleotides: TGTGCCAGCAGTTTTGGCAGGACTAAAACGGGTGAAGCTTTCTTT.

This clonotype was counted at least ten times. The V gene is TRBV12-3 or TRBV12-4, the J gene TRBJ1-6; the D is unclear. V was trimmed by 3 bases and J by 10 bases, leaving 7 bases between them. This CDR3 contains 12 residues. The chain's CDR3 is CASSFSLSPLHF. As DNA, the CDR3 is TGTGCCAGCAGTTTTTCATTGTCACCCCTCCACTTT.

V usage is TRBV29-1 and J usage is TRBJ2-1; the match to TRBD2 covers 7 bases. V lost 1 base, J lost 12 bases, and 9 bases stayed unmatched. The CDR3 consists of 13 residues. Germline V CDR1 and CDR2: SQVTM, ANQGSEA. The CDR3, as DNA: TGCAGCGTTGAAGCGCGCTCTAGCGGCCCGCAGTTCTTC. Translation: CSVEARSSGPQFF.

This clonotype came up many times. The chain is built from TRBV30 and TRBJ1-2; D is uncertain. The CDR3 runs to 14 residues. Germline-derived CDR1 and CDR2 are GTSNPN and SVGIG (reference sequence). With 4 bases removed from V and 6 bases from J, the gap between germline ends came to 18 bases. The CDR3 nucleotides are TGTGCCTGGACCGTAGGGCCGGGGAACGATGGCTACACCTTC. It codes for CAWTVGPGNDGYTF.

This clonotype was seen a handful of times. The gene calls are TRBV10-3 and TRBJ2-1; 7 bases map to TRBD1. This CDR3 spans 12 amino acids. The germline V gene has CDR1 ENHRY and CDR2 SYGVKD. The trim removed 6 bases at V and 10 bases at J, leaving 6 bases unmatched. The CDR3 bases are TGTGCCATCAGCAACGCGGACAGGGAGCAGTTCTTC. Translating gives CAISNADREQFF.

Many counts were recorded for this clonotype. This sequence joins TRBV6-5 and TRBJ2-7; D unclear. Germline loops: CDR1 MNHEY, CDR2 SVGAGI. The CDR3 extends over 12 amino acids. V was shortened by 3 bases and J by 6 bases, with 9 bases between the two germline ends. The CDR3 protein is CASSYIGGEQYF. The CDR3 nucleotides are TGTGCCAGCAGTTATATCGGCGGCGAGCAGTACTTC.

This clonotype was counted ten times or more. The chain links TRBV6-1 to TRBJ1-4; possibly TRBD1 for D (5 bases). The CDR3 spans 14 residues. In germline, CDR1 is MNHNS, CDR2 SASEGT. Trimming cost V 6 bases and J 2 bases, with 10 bases left between them. The chain's CDR3 is CASRMGQTNEKLFF. In DNA form, the CDR3 reads TGTGCCAGCAGGATGGGGCAGACTAATGAAAAACTGTTTTTT.

This clonotype has more than one count but fewer than ten. This chain connects TRBV7-9 to TRBJ2-1, with 8 bases aligning to TRBD2. After removal of 2 bases from V and 0 bases from J, the junction contained 18 bases not matched to a gene. The germline V gene encodes CDR1 SEHNR and CDR2 FQNEAQ (reference sequence). This CDR3 is 21 amino acids long. The CDR3 loop is CASSLSFGSGRVGFSYNEQFF. In DNA form, the CDR3 reads TGTGCCAGCAGCTTATCTTTTGGAAGCGGGAGAGTGGGGTTCTCCTACAATGAGCAGTTCTTC.

This clonotype was recorded many times. CDR3 sequence reads: CASSPTGPGLDQPQHF. The CDR3 region has the DNA TGTGCCAGCAGCCCAACCGGACCGGGCCTCGATCAGCCCCAGCATTTT. The rearrangement uses TRBV7-9 and TRBJ1-5; D gene uncertain. Between the trimmed V and J ends, which lost 5 bases and 5 bases, there was a span of 19 bases. This CDR3 is 16 amino acids long. The V gene's germline CDR1 is SEHNR and CDR2 FQNEAQ (reference sequence). The complete variable domain, with remaining parts taken from reference TRBV7-9 and TRBJ1-5, reads DTGVSQNPRHKITKRGQNVTFRCDPISEHNRLYWYRQTLGQGPEFLTYFQNEAQLEKSRLLSDRFSAERPKGSFSTLEIQRTEQGDSAMYLCASSPTGPGLDQPQHFGDGTRLSIL.

With regard to this clonotype: With a much larger clone just one base away, this may be a read error. The rearrangement uses TRBV7-9 and TRBJ2-7; D not resolved. The CDR3 runs 12 residues. The germline V gene has CDR1 SEHNR and CDR2 FQNEAQ (reference sequence). Trimming left V 1 base short and J 6 bases short, with 7 bases between. Written as DNA, the CDR3 is TGTGCCAGCAGCTTAGAAGGGTGCGAGCAGTACGTC. It specifies CASSLEGCEQYV.

This chain joins TRBV28 and TRBJ2-1; a weak D match, TRBD2 (5 bases). The germline gives CDR1 MDHEN, CDR2 SYDVKM. The CDR3 extends over 12 amino acids. With 3 bases removed from V and 9 bases from J, the gap between germline ends came to 9 bases. Here the CDR3 reads CASSLKRPEQFF. CDR3 DNA sequence: TGTGCCAGCAGTTTGAAGCGGCCTGAGCAGTTCTTC.

This clonotype was observed many times. The chain employs TRBV2 and TRBJ1-2; D is possibly TRBD1 (6 bases). Trimming cost V 5 bases and J 8 bases, with 15 bases left between them. The CDR3 is 13 residues long. CDR1 is SNHLY, CDR2 FYNNEI, per germline. CDR3 in DNA: TGTGCCAGCAGTTATACAGGGTTTGAGGGCTACACCTTC. Translated, it gives CASSYTGFEGYTF.

This clonotype showed up many times. V gene TRBV7-2 combines with J gene TRBJ2-1; a weak D match, TRBD1 (5 bases). V lost 1 base, J lost 8 bases, and 30 bases lay in between. CDR3 length: 20 amino acids. In germline, CDR1 is SGHTA, CDR2 FQGNSA. The CDR3, as DNA: TGTGCCAGCAGCTTAGGCCGGATGGACATGGGCTTTTCACGAGGCGATGAGCAGTTCTTC. It codes for CASSLGRMDMGFSRGDEQFF.

This clonotype was detected ten times or more. The chain joins TRBV18 to TRBJ2-7, with D unresolved. Germline V CDR1 and CDR2: KGHSH, LQKENI. Trimming pared 4 bases from V and 5 bases from J, leaving 15 bases between. The CDR3 runs to 14 residues. The CDR3 nucleotides read TGTGCCAGCTCACAAAGCCCAACTTCCGACGAGCAGTACGTC. Translating gives CASSQSPTSDEQYV.

This clonotype has a count of ten or more. The chain recombines TRBV7-9 with TRBJ2-7, with D perhaps TRBD2 (6 bases). CDR3 size: 12 residues. The V end was cut by 4 bases, the J end by 4 bases, with 8 bases between. The germline V gene encodes CDR1 SEHNR and CDR2 FQNEAQ (reference sequence). The CDR3 loop is CASSYAGYEQYV. The CDR3 DNA sequence: TGTGCCAGCAGCTATGCGGGGTACGAGCAGTACGTC.

This clonotype was recorded many times. The CDR3 coding sequence is TGTGCCACCAGTGACTACTTACGTGGGGAGCTGTTTTTT. The encoded protein is CATSDYLRGELFF. The chain couples TRBV24-1 to TRBJ2-2; no clear D. The CDR3 length is 13 residues. The V and J ends lost 4 bases and 8 bases respectively, with 10 bases between them. Looked up from germline, CDR1 is KGHDR and CDR2 is SFDVKD.

This clonotype appeared a few times. The genes are TRBV6-5 and TRBJ2-7; a weak D match, TRBD2 (6 bases). CDR1 is MNHEY and CDR2 is SVGAGI in the germline V gene. The CDR3 runs 15 residues. V was shortened by 0 bases and J by 0 bases, with 9 bases between the two germline ends. In nucleotides, the CDR3 is TGTGCCAGCAGTTACTCTGGCGGGGACTCCTACGAGCAGTACGTC. It translates to CASSYSGGDSYEQYV.

This clonotype has only a few counts. The junction departs from the called germline gene at one end, perhaps through a read error. The rearrangement links TRBV29-1 to TRBJ2-3; TRBD2 aligns across 13 bases. This CDR3 comprises 15 residues. From germline, CDR1 is SQVTM and CDR2 ANQGSEA. The CDR3 loop reads CSAAGTSGDTDAQYF. CDR3 sequence (DNA): TGCAGCGCCGCCGGGACTAGCGGGGATACAGATGCGCAGTATTTT.

This clonotype occurred many times. The chain employs TRBV14 and TRBJ1-1, with D unresolved. Trimming pared 1 base from V and 4 bases from J, leaving 7 bases between. The CDR3 sequence is 13 residues long. Germline values: CDR1 SGHDN, CDR2 FVKESK. In nucleotides, the CDR3 is TGTGCCAGCAGCCAAGTCTGGGGCACTGAAGCTTTCTTT. It translates to CASSQVWGTEAFF.